This T cell receptor (beta chain) was identified in a study of T-cell memory formation after mild COVID-19. Trimming cost V 0 bases and J 6 bases, with 13 bases left between them. CDR1 and CDR2 from the germline V gene are SGDLS and YYNGEE. The CDR3 runs 15 residues. TCRdb used MiXCR to reprocess the 5' RACE reads, holding one entry per CDR3 protein. This repertoire shows roughly 220,000 distinct CDR3 sequences, around 9.5% found once; its top ten account for approximately 3.3%. The V and J genes are TRBV9 and TRBJ2-1; the D is unclear. Sample: PBMCs or a T cell subset sorted from them (not recorded which). The receptor was isolated from a man between 18 and 29 years old who had mild COVID-19 (a few samples of this study predate the infection). Cell type and time point are not known. The CDR3 DNA is TGTGCCAGCAGCGTAGGGCCGTTGGGTTTCAATGAGCAGTTCTTC. This codes for CASSVGPLGFNEQFF.